This TCR beta chain stems from a study of immune evolution from preneoplasia to lung adenocarcinoma. Between the mid-2010s and the late 2010s, patients underwent resection in Japan or China. Each case's diagnosis was confirmed by two pathologists on H&E. The CDR3 covers 17 residues. V lost 4 bases, J lost 4 bases, and 12 bases stayed unmatched. The V gene's germline CDR1 is SEHNR and CDR2 FQNEAQ (reference sequence). Study findings and constraints: From normal lung to invasive adenocarcinoma, top clone frequencies appeared to decrease.

Libraries were prepared by immunoSEQ multiplex PCR; TCRdb keeps only in-frame clonotypes and omits some of them. The sample carries approximately 7,500 clones, approximately 80% recorded once. Turning to this clone: Its antigen remains unknown.

The sequenced sample consisted of FFPE invasive lung adenocarcinoma tissue. V usage is TRBV7-9 and J usage is TRBJ1-1; 10 bases agree with TRBD1. The source is a person aged 35-50 years with lung adenocarcinoma. The CDR3 region has the DNA TGTGCCAGCAGCTCAAAAGGGGGACAGGGGAGTACCACTGAAGCTTTCTTT. This gives the protein CASSSKGGQGSTTEAFF.